This TCR beta chain was obtained from a study of cytomegalovirus exposure and HLA in healthy donors. V lost 5 bases and J lost 3; bases outside the gene matches: 8. This CDR3 has 16 residues. Germline lookup yields CDR1 SEHNR and CDR2 FQNEAQ (reference sequence). Amplification used 60 Vbeta primers and 13 Jbeta primers. Assay: immunoSEQ multiplex PCR; the TCRdb copy retains only in-frame clones and omits some. Of approximately 120,000 clones in the sample, approximately 72% were seen once. The sequenced sample was PBMCs. J is TRBJ2-1 and V is TRBV7-9; 9 bases are a match to TRBD1. The receptor was derived from a woman aged 50 to 60 in good health and CMV-seropositive. CDR3 residues: CASSPFRDRVYNEQFF. CDR3 nucleotide sequence: TGTGCCAGCAGCCCCTTCCGGGACAGGGTCTACAATGAGCAGTTCTTC.